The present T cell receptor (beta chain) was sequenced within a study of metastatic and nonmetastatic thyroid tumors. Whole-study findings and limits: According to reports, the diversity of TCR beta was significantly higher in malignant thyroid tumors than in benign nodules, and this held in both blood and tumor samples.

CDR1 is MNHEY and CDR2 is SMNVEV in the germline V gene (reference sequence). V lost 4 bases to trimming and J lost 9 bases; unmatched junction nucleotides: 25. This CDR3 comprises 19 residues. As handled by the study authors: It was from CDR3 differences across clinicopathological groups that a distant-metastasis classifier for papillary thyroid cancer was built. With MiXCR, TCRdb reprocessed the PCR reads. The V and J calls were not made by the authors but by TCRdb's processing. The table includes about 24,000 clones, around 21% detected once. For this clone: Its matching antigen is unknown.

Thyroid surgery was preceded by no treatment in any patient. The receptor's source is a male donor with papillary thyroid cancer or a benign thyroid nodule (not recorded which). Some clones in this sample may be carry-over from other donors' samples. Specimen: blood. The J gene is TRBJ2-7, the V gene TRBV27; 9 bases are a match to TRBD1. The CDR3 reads CASSWERSDGTGRAYWQYF. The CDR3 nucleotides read TGTGCCAGCAGTTGGGAAAGATCAGACGGGACAGGGAGAGCCTACTGGCAGTACTTC.